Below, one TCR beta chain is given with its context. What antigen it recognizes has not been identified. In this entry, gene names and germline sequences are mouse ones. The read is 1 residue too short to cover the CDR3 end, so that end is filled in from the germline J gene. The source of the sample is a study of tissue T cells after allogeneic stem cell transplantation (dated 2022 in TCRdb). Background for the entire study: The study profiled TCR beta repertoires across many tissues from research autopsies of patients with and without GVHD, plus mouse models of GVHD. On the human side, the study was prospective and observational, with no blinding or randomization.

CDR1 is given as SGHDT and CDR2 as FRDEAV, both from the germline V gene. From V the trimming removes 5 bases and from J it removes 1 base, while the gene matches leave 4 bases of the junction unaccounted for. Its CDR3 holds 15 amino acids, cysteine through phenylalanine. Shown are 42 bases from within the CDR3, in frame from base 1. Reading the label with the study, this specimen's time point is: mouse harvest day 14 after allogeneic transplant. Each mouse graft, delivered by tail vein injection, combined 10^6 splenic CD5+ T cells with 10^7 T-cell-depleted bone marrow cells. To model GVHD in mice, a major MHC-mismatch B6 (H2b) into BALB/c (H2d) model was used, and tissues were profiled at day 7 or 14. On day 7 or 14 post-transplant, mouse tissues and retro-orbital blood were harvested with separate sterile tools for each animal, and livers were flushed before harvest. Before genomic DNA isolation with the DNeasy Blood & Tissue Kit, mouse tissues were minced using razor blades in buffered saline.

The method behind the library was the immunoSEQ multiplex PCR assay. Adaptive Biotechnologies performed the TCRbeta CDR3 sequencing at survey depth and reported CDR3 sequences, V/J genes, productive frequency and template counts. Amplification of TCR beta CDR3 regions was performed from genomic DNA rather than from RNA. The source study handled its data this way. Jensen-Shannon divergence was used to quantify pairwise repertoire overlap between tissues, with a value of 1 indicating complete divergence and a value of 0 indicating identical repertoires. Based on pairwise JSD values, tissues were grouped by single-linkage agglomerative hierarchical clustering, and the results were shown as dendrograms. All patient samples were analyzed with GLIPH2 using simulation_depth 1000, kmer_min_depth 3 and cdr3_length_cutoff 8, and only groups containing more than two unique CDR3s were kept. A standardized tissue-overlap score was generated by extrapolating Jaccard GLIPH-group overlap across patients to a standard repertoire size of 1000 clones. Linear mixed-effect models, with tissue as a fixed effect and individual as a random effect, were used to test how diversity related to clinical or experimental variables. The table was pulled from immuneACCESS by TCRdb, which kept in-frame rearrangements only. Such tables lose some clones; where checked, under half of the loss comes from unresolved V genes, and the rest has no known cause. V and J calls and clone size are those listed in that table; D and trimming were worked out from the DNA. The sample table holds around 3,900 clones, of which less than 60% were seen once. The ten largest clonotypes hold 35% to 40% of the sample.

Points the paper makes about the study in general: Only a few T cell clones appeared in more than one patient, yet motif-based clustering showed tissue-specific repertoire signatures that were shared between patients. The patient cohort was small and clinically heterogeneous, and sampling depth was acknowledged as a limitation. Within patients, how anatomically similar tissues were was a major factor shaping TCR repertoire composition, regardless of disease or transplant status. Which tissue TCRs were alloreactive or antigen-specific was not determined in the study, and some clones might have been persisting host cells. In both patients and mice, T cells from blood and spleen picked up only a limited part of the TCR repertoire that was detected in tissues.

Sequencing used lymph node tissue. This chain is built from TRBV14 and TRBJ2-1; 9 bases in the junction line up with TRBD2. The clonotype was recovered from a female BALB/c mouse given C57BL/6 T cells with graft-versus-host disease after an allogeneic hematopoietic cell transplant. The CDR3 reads CASSLDWGNYAEQFF. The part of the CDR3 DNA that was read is TGTGCCAGCAGCCTCGACTGGGGGAACTATGCTGAGCAGTTC.